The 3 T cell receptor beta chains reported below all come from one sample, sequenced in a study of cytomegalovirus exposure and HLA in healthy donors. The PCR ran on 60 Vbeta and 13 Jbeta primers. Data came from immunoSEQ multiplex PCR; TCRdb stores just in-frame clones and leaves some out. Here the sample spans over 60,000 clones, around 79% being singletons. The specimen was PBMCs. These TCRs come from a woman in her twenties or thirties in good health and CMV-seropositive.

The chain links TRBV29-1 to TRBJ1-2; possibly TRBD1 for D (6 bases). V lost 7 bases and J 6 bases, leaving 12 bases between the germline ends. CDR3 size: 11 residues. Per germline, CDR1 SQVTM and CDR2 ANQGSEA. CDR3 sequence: CSGSRDNGYTF. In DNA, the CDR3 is TGCAGCGGAAGCCGGGACAATGGCTACACCTTC.

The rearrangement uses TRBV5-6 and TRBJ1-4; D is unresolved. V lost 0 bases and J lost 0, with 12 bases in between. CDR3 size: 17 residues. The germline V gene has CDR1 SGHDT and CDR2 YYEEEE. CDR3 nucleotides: TGTGCCAGCAGCTTGGGACCACGGGTTGCAACTAATGAAAAACTGTTTTTT. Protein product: CASSLGPRVATNEKLFF.

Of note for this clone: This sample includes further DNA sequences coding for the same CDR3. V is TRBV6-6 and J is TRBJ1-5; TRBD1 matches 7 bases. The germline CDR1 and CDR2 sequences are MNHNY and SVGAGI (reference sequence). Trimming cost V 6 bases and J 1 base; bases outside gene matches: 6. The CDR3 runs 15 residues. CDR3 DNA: TGTGCCAGCAGCCCAGACAGGGCCAGCAATCAGCCCCAGCATTTT. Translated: CASSPDRASNQPQHF.